This T cell receptor (beta chain) was recovered during a study of blood T cell repertoires in COVID-19. Study-level information: COVID-19 samples, acute and convalescent, were from the United States, Italy and Spain. Sample material is recorded as cDNA or gDNA derived from T cells, B-cell-depleted T cells, or PBMCs.

Original analysis: Nucleated cell number was recorded as an estimate derived from reference gene primer amplification. The assay was immunoSEQ multiplex PCR, and TCRdb's table has in-frame clones only and misses some. V and J calls and clone size follow that table, whereas D and trimming were derived from the DNA. This table has about 140,000 clones, about 87% appearing once. V shed 7 bases, J shed 4 bases, and the junction held 8 bases outside the gene matches. The CDR3 runs 15 residues. Per germline, CDR1 MNHNY and CDR2 SVGAGI (reference sequence). The TCR comes from a woman aged 80 or over with acute or convalescent COVID-19. Sequences were obtained from peripheral blood. The rearrangement links TRBV6-6 to TRBJ1-5; the match to TRBD1 covers 9 bases. The CDR3 coding sequence is TGTGCCAGCAATCCGGGACAGGGCTTGAATCAGCCCCAGCATTTT. Translating gives CASNPGQGLNQPQHF.